This T cell receptor beta chain was identified in a study of cytomegalovirus exposure and HLA in healthy donors. The table came from immunoSEQ multiplex PCR; TCRdb's copy has only in-frame clones and leaves some out. The data contain around 60,000 clones, almost 97% of them singletons. Sequences were obtained from PBMCs. The TCR comes from a woman aged 18-29 years in good health and CMV-seronegative.

CDR3 DNA: TGTGCCAGCAGCTTACAGGGTGGAGACGAGCAGTACTTC. Amino acids: CASSLQGGDEQYF. The rearrangement links TRBV7-3 to TRBJ2-7, with D tentatively TRBD1 (5 bases). The germline V gene encodes CDR1 SGHTA and CDR2 FQGTGA. CDR3 length: 13 residues. The V and J ends lost 2 bases and 5 bases respectively, with 10 bases between them.